The 17 T cell receptor beta chains given below trace back to one sample, sequenced in a study of CD4 T cell repertoires in COVID-19 (dated by TCRdb to about 2021). The time point label on this specimen signifies: sample from a COVID-19-recovered individual after infection. Library preparation was by the immunoSEQ multiplex PCR assay. The clones in this table, taken by TCRdb from immuneACCESS, are in-frame only. Not every clone is retained; where verified, under half of the shortfall comes from an unresolved V gene, and the cause of the rest is unknown. Recorded for this sample are approximately 75,000 clones; 83% of them occurred a single time. The ten most abundant clones make up roughly 0.58% of the sample. Sequenced here: CD4+ T cells from peripheral blood, sampled after recovery from COVID-19. Receptors were obtained from a human donor who had COVID-19.

This chain links TRBV11-2 with TRBJ2-2, with TRBD2 matching 12 bases. The CDR3 consists of 16 residues. Germline CDR1 SGHAT, CDR2 FQNNGV. V was pared by 5 bases and J by 7 bases, with 8 bases of the junction left unmatched. CDR3 sequence: CASSGTSGRTGGELFF. CDR3 in DNA: TGTGCCAGCAGCGGTACTAGCGGGAGGACGGGCGGGGAGCTGTTTTTT.

The chain links TRBV5-6 to TRBJ2-6, with a possible D match to TRBD1 (6 bases). Trimming cost V 0 bases and J 0 bases, with 16 bases left between them. Germline lookup yields CDR1 SGHDT and CDR2 YYEEEE. The CDR3 length is 19 residues. The CDR3 DNA reads as TGTGCCAGCAGCTTGGTTTCAGGGGTTCTACTCTCTGGGGCCAACGTCCTGACTTTC. Amino acids: CASSLVSGVLLSGANVLTF.

The chain uses TRBV5-6 and TRBJ1-2; D remains unclear. V was cut by 0 bases and J by 1 base, with 1 base left in between. The CDR3 contains 12 residues. CDR1 and CDR2 from the germline V gene are SGHDT and YYEEEE. For the CDR3, the DNA is TGTGCCAGCAGCTTGGATAACTATGGCTACACCTTC. Translated: CASSLDNYGYTF.

The chain has TRBV5-1 and TRBJ2-7; D unresolved. CDR1 and CDR2 from the germline V gene are SGHRS and YFSETQ. This CDR3 spans 12 amino acids. Trimming left V 4 bases short and J 6 bases short, with 11 bases between. In DNA form, the CDR3 reads TGCGCCAGCAGCCCCGCCTTCCCCGAGCAGTACTTC. It encodes CASSPAFPEQYF.

J is TRBJ2-7 and V is TRBV5-1, with TRBD2 matching 14 bases. Germline loops: CDR1 SGHRS, CDR2 YFSETQ. The CDR3 loop spans 15 amino acids. Losses at the gene ends were 4 bases for V and 4 bases for J; bases not matched to a gene: 4. The CDR3 DNA is TGCGCCAGCAGCCTGGGACTAGCGGGAGCGTACGAGCAGTACTTC. Its protein product is CASSLGLAGAYEQYF.

V usage is TRBV12-3 or TRBV12-4 and J usage is TRBJ1-6; D remains ambiguous. Trimming removed 6 bases at V and 10 bases at J, with 13 bases between. The CDR3 spans 13 residues. In DNA, the CDR3 is TGTGCCAGCAGCCCCCTACCAAAGTCACCCCTCCACTTT. Translated, it gives CASSPLPKSPLHF.

This clone was seen just once. This rearrangement joins TRBV15 to TRBJ1-4; 9 positions match TRBD1. V lost 0 bases to trimming and J lost 7 bases; unmatched junction nucleotides: 3. CDR1 is LNHNV, CDR2 YYDKDF, per germline (reference sequence). The CDR3 is 15 amino acids. CDR3 sequence: CATSRDLTGGEKLFF. For the CDR3, the DNA is TGTGCCACCAGCAGAGATTTGACAGGGGGTGAAAAACTGTTTTTT.

As for this clone: One end of the junction varies from germline; a read error may be responsible. The chain has TRBV7-2 and TRBJ2-5; perhaps D is TRBD1 or TRBD2 (5 bases each). Germline V CDR1 and CDR2: SGHTA, FQGNSA. This CDR3 spans 14 amino acids. Written as DNA, the CDR3 is TGTGCCAGCAGCTCCGGGACCCCGCAAGGGACCCAGTACTTC. This encodes CASSSGTPQGTQYF. The whole variable domain, remainder taken from reference TRBV7-2 and TRBJ2-5, is GAGVSQSPSNKVTEKGKDVELRCDPISGHTALYWYRQSLGQGLEFLIYFQGNSAPDKSGLPSDRFSAERTGGSVSTLTIQRTQQEDSAVYLCASSSGTPQGTQYFGPGTRLLVL.

The V call is TRBV5-1, the J call TRBJ2-5, with TRBD1 matching 7 bases. V shed 2 bases, J shed 5 bases, and the junction held 6 bases outside the gene matches. The CDR3 is 14 amino acids. Germline CDR1 is SGHRS and CDR2 is YFSETQ. CDR3 nucleotides: TGCGCCAGCAGCTTAAACAGGGGTTCGGAGACCCAGTACTTC. It is translated as CASSLNRGSETQYF.

The V and J genes are TRBV28 and TRBJ1-2; 7 bases align to TRBD1. In germline, CDR1 is MDHEN, CDR2 SYDVKM. The V gene end was trimmed by 5 bases and the J gene end by 5 bases; junction bases not matched to a gene: 11. CDR3 length: 15 amino acids. The CDR3 sequence is CASSPPTGTAYGYTF. Here the CDR3 DNA reads TGTGCCAGCAGTCCCCCTACCGGGACAGCATATGGCTACACCTTC.

This sequence joins TRBV27 and TRBJ2-7; D may be TRBD1 (5 bases). In germline, CDR1 is MNHEY, CDR2 SMNVEV (reference sequence). This CDR3 is 16 amino acids long. V was shortened by 1 base and J by 3 bases, with 16 bases between the two germline ends. CDR3 region: CASSLFVRGTGYEQYF. CDR3 sequence (DNA): TGTGCCAGCAGTTTATTTGTTAGGGGTACCGGCTACGAGCAGTACTTC.

The chain carries TRBV2 and TRBJ1-1; D gene uncertain. The V end lost 6 bases, the J end lost 1 base, and 12 bases lay between the germline ends. From germline, CDR1 is SNHLY and CDR2 FYNNEI. The CDR3 is 14 amino acids. The CDR3 loop is CASRVDGGNTEAFF. The CDR3 DNA follows: TGTGCCAGCAGAGTAGACGGCGGGAACACTGAAGCTTTCTTT.

In DNA, the CDR3 is TGTGCCAGCAGCTCAAGGGGAGATACGCAGTATTTT. Protein: CASSSRGDTQYF. The chain carries TRBV5-4 and TRBJ2-3, with a tentative D call TRBD1 (5 bases). Per germline, CDR1 SGHNT and CDR2 YYREEE (reference sequence). CDR3 length: 12 residues. The V end lost 3 bases, the J end lost 5 bases, and 7 bases lay between the germline ends.

This rearrangement joins TRBV5-1 to TRBJ1-2; D remains ambiguous. This CDR3 comprises 15 residues. Trimming stripped 1 base from V and 6 bases from J, with 16 bases between. Germline V gives CDR1 SGHRS, CDR2 YFSETQ. The CDR3 DNA is TGCGCCAGCAGCTTGTGGCGCGCGACTTCGGATGGCTACACCTTC. Translating it yields CASSLWRATSDGYTF.

This chain joins TRBV6-5 and TRBJ2-1; 11 bases align to TRBD2. V gave up 3 bases and J gave up 4 bases; unmatched junction bases: 5. Germline V gives CDR1 MNHEY, CDR2 SVGAGI. The CDR3 covers 16 residues. CDR3 coding DNA: TGTGCCAGCAGTTATCTGACTAGCGGGGAATACAATGAGCAGTTCTTC. This sequence encodes CASSYLTSGEYNEQFF.

In this sample, this clone turned up once. This CDR3 is also generated by other DNA sequences in the sample. The chain uses TRBV11-3 and TRBJ1-6; D call uncertain. This CDR3 has 13 amino acids. Trimming removed 1 base from V and 7 bases from J, with 5 bases in between. Germline loops: CDR1 SGHNT, CDR2 YENEEA. CDR3 region: CASSLGLNSPLHF. The CDR3 coding sequence is TGTGCCAGCAGCTTAGGGCTGAATTCACCCCTCCACTTT.

This clone was picked up one time. The chain has TRBV5-4 and TRBJ1-4; no clear D. Germline CDR1 SGHNT, CDR2 YYREEE (reference sequence). V lost 4 bases to trimming and J lost 8 bases, with 15 bases between them. The CDR3 is 14 amino acids. CDR3 coding DNA: TGTGCCAGCAGCATAGACCGGGTAGGAGAAAAACTGTTTTTT. It is translated as CASSIDRVGEKLFF.